The 28 T cell receptor beta chains in this list originate from one sample, sequenced in a study of cytomegalovirus exposure and HLA in healthy donors. Only in-frame clones appear in the TCRdb table, and some are missing; sequencing was by immunoSEQ multiplex PCR. The profile shows roughly 90,000 clones, about 85% of them singletons. Sequencing was performed on PBMCs. Every receptor here comes from a man younger than 30 in good health and CMV-seropositive.

This clone was picked up one time. The chain uses TRBV30 and TRBJ2-1, with TRBD2 identical over 13 bases. Trimming at V came to 2 bases and at J to 4 bases, leaving 2 bases not matched to a gene. The CDR3 loop spans 15 amino acids. The germline CDR1 and CDR2 sequences are GTSNPN and SVGIG (reference sequence). The CDR3 spells CAWSQLAGGYNEQFF. CDR3 nucleotide sequence: TGTGCCTGGAGTCAACTAGCGGGAGGGTACAATGAGCAGTTCTTC.

This clone occurred a few times. J is TRBJ2-2 and V is TRBV27; TRBD1 is a possible D gene (5 bases). V was cut by 6 bases and J by 6 bases, with 8 bases left in between. The germline gives CDR1 MNHEY, CDR2 SMNVEV (reference sequence). The CDR3 is 12 residues long. CDR3: CASRTDAGELFF. The CDR3 nucleotides are TGTGCCAGCAGGACAGACGCCGGGGAGCTGTTTTTT.

The V gene is TRBV30, the J gene TRBJ1-1, with no clear D. From germline, CDR1 is GTSNPN and CDR2 SVGIG (reference sequence). This CDR3 spans 15 amino acids. V shed 5 bases and J shed 0 bases, with 16 bases lying between them. The CDR3: CAWSPSPGLNTEAFF. The CDR3 DNA is TGTGCCTGGTCTCCCTCGCCAGGTTTGAACACTGAAGCTTTCTTT.

The chain joins TRBV6-1 to TRBJ1-3; D unclear. V lost 0 bases, J lost 1 base, and 7 bases lay in between. The germline gives CDR1 MNHNS, CDR2 SASEGT. This CDR3 comprises 15 residues. CDR3 sequence reads: CASSEAGWSGNTIYF. The CDR3, as DNA: TGTGCCAGCAGTGAAGCGGGCTGGTCTGGAAACACCATATATTTT.

V gene TRBV15 combines with J gene TRBJ1-2; D unresolved. This CDR3 region has 12 residues. The V gene lost 3 bases and the J gene lost 6 bases, with 8 bases spanning the gap. CDR1 LNHNV and CDR2 YYDKDF come from the germline V gene (reference sequence). The CDR3 here is CATSRATDGYTF. As DNA, the CDR3 is TGTGCCACCAGCAGGGCCACCGATGGCTACACCTTC.

This chain links TRBV6-1 with TRBJ2-7, with 10 nucleotides matching TRBD2. From germline, CDR1 is MNHNS and CDR2 SASEGT. V shed 4 bases and J 2 bases; nucleotides not matched to a gene: 5. There are 15 residues in the CDR3. CDR3 in amino acids: CASSGTLAGAYEQYV. CDR3 DNA: TGTGCCAGCAGTGGAACGCTAGCGGGGGCCTACGAGCAGTACGTC.

The rearrangement links TRBV6-1 to TRBJ2-2; TRBD2 agrees at 9 bases. Germline lookup yields CDR1 MNHNS and CDR2 SASEGT. The CDR3 is 18 residues long. The ends lost 4 bases at V and 3 bases at J; junction bases unmatched: 12. The CDR3 DNA reads as TGTGCCAGCAGTGTTGAAACCCTAGCGGGATGGGACACCGGGGAGCTGTTTTTT. This encodes CASSVETLAGWDTGELFF.

CDR3 protein: CASSYSVTADQPQHF. DNA for the CDR3: TGTGCCAGCAGTTACTCAGTCACAGCCGATCAGCCCCAGCATTTT. This rearrangement joins TRBV6-5 to TRBJ1-5; no definite D call. The CDR3 extends over 15 amino acids. CDR1 is MNHEY and CDR2 is SVGAGI in the germline V gene. The ends were cut back, 0 bases at V and 5 bases at J, with 11 bases in the middle.

The chain is built from TRBV9 and TRBJ2-1, with 7 bases identical to TRBD1. The V and J ends lost 3 bases and 7 bases, in that order; junction bases with no gene match: 13. This CDR3 region has 16 residues. Per germline, CDR1 SGDLS and CDR2 YYNGEE. The CDR3 DNA follows: TGTGCCAGCAGCGGTGACGACAGGGTGTTTTCTAATGAGCAGTTCTTC. Its protein product is CASSGDDRVFSNEQFF.

The CDR3: CASSVDTGLNTEAFF. As DNA, the CDR3 is TGTGCCAGCAGCGTAGATACAGGACTGAACACTGAAGCTTTCTTT. This chain connects TRBV9 to TRBJ1-1, with a possible D match to TRBD1 (5 bases). With 0 bases removed from V and 0 bases from J, the gap between germline ends came to 9 bases. CDR3 length: 15 amino acids. CDR1 and CDR2 from the germline V gene are SGDLS and YYNGEE.

This clone was recorded at least ten times. This chain links TRBV4-2 with TRBJ2-7, with D perhaps TRBD2 (6 bases). V lost 0 bases, J lost 12 bases, and 21 bases lay in between. This CDR3 is built from 15 residues. The germline CDR1 and CDR2 sequences are LGHNA and YNFKEQ. CDR3 coding DNA: TGTGCCAGCAGCCAAGAGGAGGGAGAAGGATATCCCCTGTACGTC. Its protein product is CASSQEEGEGYPLYV.

This sequence joins TRBV19 and TRBJ2-7, with TRBD2 identical over 9 bases. Germline CDR1 LNHDA, CDR2 SQIVND (reference sequence). This CDR3 has 17 amino acids. V gave up 6 bases and J gave up 1 base; unmatched junction bases: 13. This CDR3 is CASRSSALSGRSYEQYF. The CDR3 DNA reads TGTGCCAGTAGATCCTCAGCTTTGAGCGGGAGGTCCTACGAGCAGTACTTC.

The chain carries TRBV5-1 and TRBJ2-7, with 7 bases fitting TRBD1. CDR1 is SGHRS and CDR2 is YFSETQ in the germline V gene. This CDR3 has 14 residues. V shed 4 bases and J 4 bases; nucleotides not matched to a gene: 8. Here the CDR3 reads CASSRDSSWYEQYF. The CDR3 DNA reads as TGCGCCAGCAGCAGGGACAGTTCCTGGTACGAGCAGTACTTC.

CDR3 in DNA: TGTGCCAGCAGTTACAGTGTCAGGGGGCACGAGCAGTACGTC. Translation: CASSYSVRGHEQYV. V gene TRBV6-6 combines with J gene TRBJ2-7; 8 bases align to TRBD1. V lost 2 bases to trimming and J lost 5 bases; unmatched junction nucleotides: 5. CDR3 length equals 14 residues. In germline, CDR1 is MNHNY, CDR2 SVGAGI (reference sequence).

This sequence joins TRBV11-2 and TRBJ2-3; D might be TRBD2 (6 bases). This CDR3 spans 15 amino acids. From germline, CDR1 is SGHAT and CDR2 FQNNGV. V lost 8 bases to trimming and J lost 0 bases, with 15 bases between them. The CDR3: CASGRAGRSTDTQYF. The CDR3, as DNA: TGTGCCAGCGGTCGTGCGGGAAGGAGCACAGATACGCAGTATTTT.

The chain is built from TRBV25-1 and TRBJ2-7; 9 bases align to TRBD2. This CDR3 has 13 residues. The J segment lost 4 bases and the V segment lost 3 bases, leaving 1 base of the junction unmatched. In germline, CDR1 is MGHDK, CDR2 SYGVNS. The CDR3 protein is CASSEGLAYEQYV. CDR3 DNA sequence: TGTGCCAGCAGTGAGGGACTAGCATACGAGCAGTACGTC.

The rearrangement links TRBV4-1 to TRBJ1-2; the D gene is possibly TRBD1 (5 bases). This CDR3 has 15 residues. V was pared by 0 bases and J by 4 bases, with 12 bases between. The germline V gene encodes CDR1 MGHRA and CDR2 YSYEKL. CDR3 bases: TGCGCCAGCAGCCAAGAAATTACAGGTACCTATGGCTACACCTTC. Protein: CASSQEITGTYGYTF.

The chain uses TRBV28 and TRBJ1-5; TRBD1 aligns across 10 bases. CDR1 and CDR2 (germline): MDHEN, SYDVKM. The length of the CDR3 is 16 residues. After removal of 5 bases from V and 4 bases from J, the junction contained 8 bases not matched to a gene. In DNA, the CDR3 is TGTGCCAGCAGTACACGACAGGGGGCAAGGAATCAGCCCCAGCATTTT. This encodes CASSTRQGARNQPQHF.

The chain links TRBV29-1 to TRBJ2-1; 10 bases map to TRBD2. Germline CDR1 reads SQVTM; CDR2 reads ANQGSEA. V dropped 1 base and J dropped 5; count of bases not matched to a gene: 2. The CDR3 contains 14 residues. The CDR3 bases are TGCAGCGTTGAAGGACTAGCGGGTCACAATGAGCAGTTCTTC. It translates to CSVEGLAGHNEQFF.

The chain carries TRBV30 and TRBJ2-5; D ambiguous. The CDR3 is 12 amino acids. Germline V CDR1 and CDR2: GTSNPN, SVGIG (reference sequence). V was cut by 4 bases and J by 4 bases, with 10 bases left in between. Written as DNA, the CDR3 is TGTGCCTGGAACCGTCCGGGAGAGACCCAGTACTTC. This codes for CAWNRPGETQYF.

This chain joins TRBV9 and TRBJ2-7, with TRBD2 as a possible D gene (6 bases). In germline, CDR1 is SGDLS, CDR2 YYNGEE. The CDR3 contains 14 residues. The ends were cut back, 2 bases at V and 2 bases at J, with 11 bases in the middle. In nucleotides, the CDR3 is TGTGCCAGCAGCGTCGGGGCGGGGACCTACGAGCAGTACTTC. Translation: CASSVGAGTYEQYF.

The chain uses TRBV18 and TRBJ1-2; a possible D gene is TRBD1 (6 bases). Trimming took off 0 bases at V and 0 bases at J, with 17 bases between the two ends. Germline V CDR1 and CDR2: KGHSH, LQKENI. CDR3 size: 18 residues. This CDR3 is CASSPPGSGTNSNYGYTF. The CDR3, as DNA: TGTGCCAGCTCACCACCGGGGTCAGGGACAAACTCTAACTATGGCTACACCTTC. Full variable domain (outside the CDR3, taken from reference TRBV18 and TRBJ1-2): NAGVMQNPRHLVRRRGQEARLRCSPMKGHSHVYWYRQLPEEGLKFMVYLQKENIIDESGMPKERFSAEFPKEGPSILRIQQVVRGDSAAYFCASSPPGSGTNSNYGYTFGSGTRLTVV.

The chain uses TRBV2 and TRBJ2-1, with 8 bases aligning to TRBD1. Germline trimming cut 6 bases from V and 1 base from J; bases unmatched to any gene: 8. Germline CDR1 is SNHLY and CDR2 is FYNNEI. The CDR3 has 16 amino acids. CDR3 region: CASSEIQGVSYNEQFF. The CDR3, as DNA: TGTGCCAGCAGCGAAATACAGGGGGTATCCTACAATGAGCAGTTCTTC.

V and J are TRBV11-2 and TRBJ2-7, with D possibly being TRBD2 (5 bases). Trimming took 1 base from V and 7 from J, leaving 11 bases between them. This CDR3 has 13 residues. CDR1 is SGHAT and CDR2 is FQNNGV in the germline V gene. The CDR3 region is CASSLVVSGEQYV. Written as DNA, the CDR3 is TGTGCCAGCAGCTTAGTAGTTTCGGGGGAGCAGTACGTC.

The chain employs TRBV4-1 and TRBJ1-2, with a tentative D call TRBD1 (5 bases). This CDR3 comprises 13 residues. Per germline, CDR1 MGHRA and CDR2 YSYEKL. V lost 0 bases to trimming and J lost 8 bases, with 10 bases between them. The CDR3 loop reads CASSQDWGDGYTF. The CDR3 nucleotides are TGCGCCAGCAGCCAAGATTGGGGGGACGGCTACACCTTC.

The CDR3 here is CASSSSVEETGELFF. The DNA of the CDR3 is TGTGCCAGTAGCTCTAGCGTAGAGGAGACCGGGGAGCTGTTTTTT. The chain has TRBV19 and TRBJ2-2; maybe TRBD2 (6 bases). The CDR3 totals 15 residues. Trimming took off 6 bases at V and 5 bases at J, with 16 bases between the two ends. Germline V lookup: CDR1 LNHDA, CDR2 SQIVND (reference sequence).

The chain combines TRBV6-6 with TRBJ2-7, with 9 bases fitting TRBD1. Per the germline V gene, CDR1 is MNHNY and CDR2 is SVGAGI (reference sequence). The CDR3 spans 15 residues. V trimming: 7 bases; J trimming: 7 bases; junction bases outside the gene matches: 14. The CDR3 nucleotides read TGTGCCAGCAATCCAGGACAGGGGCCTGACCGAGAGCAGTACTTC. Protein: CASNPGQGPDREQYF.

Only one count was recorded for this clone. Other DNA sequences in this sample translate to the same CDR3. In nucleotides, the CDR3 is TGCGCCAGCAGCCAAGACGAGGGACAGCAAGAGACCCAGTACTTC. Residues: CASSQDEGQQETQYF. The genes are TRBV4-1 and TRBJ2-5, with TRBD1 identical over 7 bases. Germline V lookup: CDR1 MGHRA, CDR2 YSYEKL. Losses at the gene ends were 0 bases for V and 2 bases for J; bases not matched to a gene: 3. The CDR3 totals 15 residues.